The 24 T cell receptor beta chains below come from one sample, sequenced in a study of untreated major depressive disorder. Generated by immunoSEQ multiplex PCR, the TCRdb table keeps only in-frame clones and is missing some. The sample yields tens of thousands of clones, roughly 90% seen once. Sequencing input: CD4+ T cells from PBMCs. The source of these receptors is a middle-aged woman in good health.

On this clone: A junction boundary mismatches the germline segment, possibly from a read error. The chain uses TRBV2 and TRBJ2-1, with 10 positions matching TRBD2. The CDR3 consists of 12 residues. Per the germline V gene, CDR1 is SNHLY and CDR2 is FYNNEI. The CDR3 protein is CASSQTSGAGVF. The CDR3 nucleotides are TGTGCCAGCAGCCAAACTAGCGGGGCGGGGGTCTTC.

V gene TRBV30 combines with J gene TRBJ2-3; no firm D call. Germline CDR1 reads GTSNPN; CDR2 reads SVGIG (reference sequence). This CDR3 region has 12 residues. The ends were cut back, 1 base at V and 7 bases at J, with 9 bases in the middle. The CDR3 DNA reads as TGTGCCTGGAGTGGGATGAAGAATACGCAGTATTTT. Translation gives CAWSGMKNTQYF.

The CDR3 nucleotides read TGTGCCAGCAGTGAAGGGGACAGGGGGTCAGATGGCTACACCTTC. This sequence encodes CASSEGDRGSDGYTF. The chain carries TRBV6-1 and TRBJ1-2; 11 bases align to TRBD1. This CDR3 is built from 15 residues. V trimming: 1 base; J trimming: 6 bases; junction bases outside the gene matches: 4. Germline V gene lookup returns CDR1 MNHNS and CDR2 SASEGT.

The chain carries TRBV5-4 and TRBJ2-2, with 7 bases fitting TRBD1. The trim removed 5 bases at V and 4 bases at J, leaving 5 bases unmatched. Germline V CDR1 and CDR2: SGHNT, YYREEE (reference sequence). CDR3 length: 14 amino acids. The CDR3 DNA is TGTGCCAGCAGAGAGGGGGCTAGCACCGGGGAGCTGTTTTTT. Residues: CASREGASTGELFF.

The V and J genes are TRBV6-4 and TRBJ1-2; D remains ambiguous. Trimming took 0 bases from V and 6 from J, leaving 8 bases between them. Germline V gene data show CDR1 as MRHNA and CDR2 as SNTAGT. There are 13 residues in the CDR3. Here the CDR3 reads CASSDSNGDGYTF. In DNA form, the CDR3 reads TGTGCCAGCAGTGACTCGAACGGGGATGGCTACACCTTC.

This rearrangement joins TRBV28 to TRBJ2-3; D remains unclear. V shed 6 bases and J shed 3 bases, with 4 bases lying between them. There are 11 residues in the CDR3. Germline V lookup: CDR1 MDHEN, CDR2 SYDVKM. CDR3 amino acids: CASSLTDTQYF. Written as DNA, the CDR3 is TGTGCCAGCAGCTTAACAGATACGCAGTATTTT.

The table lists this clone with a few counts. This chain uses TRBV6-1 with TRBJ2-2, with a weak D call TRBD1 (6 bases). V was trimmed by 5 bases and J by 6 bases, leaving 13 bases between them. The CDR3 runs 14 residues. From germline, CDR1 is MNHNS and CDR2 SASEGT. This CDR3 reads CASSKRTEAGELFF. The CDR3 nucleotides are TGTGCCAGCAGTAAACGGACAGAGGCCGGGGAGCTGTTTTTT.

The rearrangement links TRBV29-1 to TRBJ1-1, with 9 bases aligning to TRBD1. The V and J ends lost 5 bases and 4 bases, in that order; junction bases with no gene match: 5. Germline V gene data show CDR1 as SQVTM and CDR2 as ANQGSEA. This CDR3 is 13 amino acids long. CDR3 sequence (DNA): TGCAGCGTTAGGGACAGGGCGGGCACTGAAGCTTTCTTT. Its protein product is CSVRDRAGTEAFF.

The chain employs TRBV19 and TRBJ2-1; no firm D call. With 8 bases removed from V and 0 bases from J, the gap between germline ends came to 17 bases. From germline, CDR1 is LNHDA and CDR2 SQIVND (reference sequence). The CDR3 is 16 amino acids. In DNA, the CDR3 is TGTGCCAGTTCCCTCCAATTGCGGCCCTCCTACAATGAGCAGTTCTTC. Its protein product is CASSLQLRPSYNEQFF. Full variable domain (outside the CDR3, taken from reference TRBV19 and TRBJ2-1): DGGITQSPKYLFRKEGQNVTLSCEQNLNHDAMYWYRQDPGQGLRLIYYSQIVNDFQKGDIAEGYSVSREKKESFPLTVTSAQKNPTAFYLCASSLQLRPSYNEQFFGPGTRLTVL.

This chain links TRBV7-2 with TRBJ2-1; the D gene is possibly TRBD1 (8 bases). V dropped 5 bases and J dropped 4 bases, with 27 bases sitting between them. The germline CDR1 and CDR2 sequences are SGHTA and FQGNSA. This CDR3 is 19 amino acids long. In nucleotides, the CDR3 is TGTGCCAGCAGCCCTCGACAGGGGTGGGGGGGGCAGAGATACAATGAGCAGTTCTTC. Its protein is CASSPRQGWGGQRYNEQFF.

The chain employs TRBV6-1 and TRBJ2-3; TRBD1 matches 8 bases. The CDR3 is 16 amino acids. Per the germline V gene, CDR1 is MNHNS and CDR2 is SASEGT. Trimming at V came to 3 bases and at J to 5 bases, leaving 10 bases not matched to a gene. CDR3 coding DNA: TGTGCCAGCAGTGATGGTTCCAGGGGGCGCAGAGATACGCAGTATTTT. Encoded protein: CASSDGSRGRRDTQYF.

This chain joins TRBV11-2 and TRBJ1-3; TRBD1 matches at 10 bases. CDR1 and CDR2 from the germline V gene are SGHAT and FQNNGV. With 8 bases clipped from V and 0 bases from J, the junction kept 4 bases outside the gene matches. The CDR3 has 15 residues. CDR3 residues: CASGGQGSSGNTIYF. CDR3 in DNA: TGTGCCAGCGGGGGACAGGGGAGCTCTGGAAACACCATATATTTT. The full variable domain, in which reference TRBV11-2 and TRBJ1-3 provide the parts outside the CDR3, is EAGVAQSPRYKIIEKRQSVAFWCNPISGHATLYWYQQILGQGPKLLIQFQNNGVVDDSQLPKDRFSAERLKGVDSTLKIQPAKLEDSAVYLCASGGQGSSGNTIYFGEGSWLTVV.

The CDR3 DNA follows: TGTGCCTGGAGTGTACGGAGGGATTGGGGCGATGAGCAGTTCTTC. Translated, it gives CAWSVRRDWGDEQFF. The genes are TRBV30 and TRBJ2-1; possibly TRBD2 for D (6 bases). From germline, CDR1 is GTSNPN and CDR2 SVGIG (reference sequence). This CDR3 is built from 15 residues. The V end lost 0 bases, the J end lost 8 bases, and 17 bases lay between the germline ends.

This clone was picked up a small number of times. This chain uses TRBV2 with TRBJ1-1, with D unresolved. Trimming stripped 8 bases from V and 1 base from J, with 11 bases between. Germline V gene sequence: CDR1 SNHLY, CDR2 FYNNEI. The CDR3 spans 13 residues. The DNA for the CDR3 is TGTGCCAGCTTCGCAGAACCGAACACTGAAGCTTTCTTT. Translation gives CASFAEPNTEAFF.

The chain joins TRBV4-1 to TRBJ1-1; D gene uncertain. The CDR3 length is 16 residues. Germline V CDR1 and CDR2: MGHRA, YSYEKL. V was pared by 2 bases and J by 0 bases, with 13 bases between. The CDR3 reads CASSQNKLQMNTEAFF. The CDR3 DNA sequence: TGCGCCAGCAGCCAAAATAAACTCCAGATGAACACTGAAGCTTTCTTT.

V usage is TRBV5-1 and J usage is TRBJ1-1; possibly TRBD1 for D (6 bases). The V end was cut by 4 bases, the J end by 1 base, with 11 bases between. There are 14 residues in the CDR3. The germline gives CDR1 SGHRS, CDR2 YFSETQ. Here the CDR3 reads CASSETGKNTEAFF. Here the CDR3 DNA reads TGCGCCAGCAGCGAAACAGGGAAGAACACTGAAGCTTTCTTT. The complete variable domain, with remaining parts taken from reference TRBV5-1 and TRBJ1-1, reads KAGVTQTPRYLIKTRGQQVTLSCSPISGHRSVSWYQQTPGQGLQFLFEYFSETQRNKGNFPGRFSGRQFSNSRSEMNVSTLELGDSALYLCASSETGKNTEAFFGQGTRLTVV.

This clone was detected a few times. The rearrangement uses TRBV28 and TRBJ1-2; possible D gene TRBD1, 5 bases. V lost 7 bases, J lost 0 bases, and 9 bases lay in between. This CDR3 region has 13 residues. Germline loops: CDR1 MDHEN, CDR2 SYDVKM. In nucleotides, the CDR3 is TGTGCCAGCAATAAGGACACTAACTATGGCTACACCTTC. The encoded protein is CASNKDTNYGYTF.

DNA for the CDR3: TGTGCCAGCACCCCCCGGACCGGGGGCTACACCTTC. Translating gives CASTPRTGGYTF. The chain carries TRBV6-5 and TRBJ1-2; no clear D. Between the trimmed V and J ends, which lost 7 bases and 8 bases, there was a span of 14 bases. CDR1 and CDR2 (germline): MNHEY, SVGAGI. CDR3 length: 12 amino acids.

The chain uses TRBV30 and TRBJ2-1; 7 nucleotides agree with TRBD2. Germline CDR1 is GTSNPN and CDR2 is SVGIG (reference sequence). The CDR3 totals 15 residues. After removal of 2 bases from V and 8 bases from J, the junction contained 12 bases not matched to a gene. The CDR3 loop is CAWSMRGSIRDEQFF. Here the CDR3 DNA reads TGTGCCTGGAGTATGCGCGGGAGTATTAGAGATGAGCAGTTCTTC.

V gene TRBV19 combines with J gene TRBJ1-1; D remains unclear. This CDR3 is built from 14 residues. V dropped 3 bases and J dropped 2 bases, with 10 bases sitting between them. Germline V gene data show CDR1 as LNHDA and CDR2 as SQIVND (reference sequence). The CDR3 spells CASSMGGLNTEAFF. DNA of the CDR3: TGTGCCAGTAGTATGGGCGGACTCAACACTGAAGCTTTCTTT.

This clone was counted only a few times. The genes are TRBV29-1 and TRBJ1-2, with D perhaps matching TRBD1 (6 bases). Between the trimmed V and J ends, which lost 7 bases and 4 bases, there was a span of 13 bases. Germline CDR1 SQVTM, CDR2 ANQGSEA. The CDR3 is 12 amino acids. CDR3 nucleotide sequence: TGCAGCGGTGGGGGCAGCCGCTATGGCTACACCTTC. It codes for CSGGGSRYGYTF.

This chain connects TRBV4-2 to TRBJ2-5; D gene ambiguous. CDR1 LGHNA and CDR2 YNFKEQ come from the germline V gene. V lost 4 bases and J 4 bases, leaving 13 bases between the germline ends. CDR3 size: 14 residues. The CDR3 sequence is CASSRSGSRETQYF. CDR3 DNA: TGTGCCAGCAGCCGCTCAGGAAGCCGAGAGACCCAGTACTTC.

V usage is TRBV11-1 and J usage is TRBJ2-1; the D is unclear. Germline values: CDR1 SGHAT, CDR2 FQDESV (reference sequence). V lost 1 base and J 0 bases, leaving 4 bases between the germline ends. The CDR3 loop spans 14 amino acids. The CDR3 bases are TGTGCCAGCAGCTTAGGAGACTCCTACAATGAGCAGTTCTTC. This codes for CASSLGDSYNEQFF.

V gene TRBV29-1 combines with J gene TRBJ2-3; TRBD1 matches 8 bases. Trimming took 7 bases from V and 2 from J; bases not matched to a gene: 11. The CDR3 is 15 amino acids. CDR1 and CDR2 from the germline V gene are SQVTM and ANQGSEA. The CDR3 sequence: CSGLPGRGPTDTQYF. The DNA of the CDR3 is TGCAGCGGATTACCGGGCAGGGGGCCCACAGATACGCAGTATTTT.